Here is one T cell receptor beta chain with its context. No cognate antigen has been identified for it. No much larger clone is present one base from it, and per-base qualities are unavailable. Using the deep immunoSEQ assay, multiplex PCR amplified TCR CDR3 regions from genomic DNA. Extracted genomic DNA from each cell subset was spread evenly across all wells of several immunoSEQ 96-well plates, with each plate serving as a replicate. For sorted subsets, each replicate PCR was loaded with roughly 200 ng genomic DNA, equivalent to roughly 30,000 T cell genomes. Purified libraries were measured with a Qubit 3.0 fluorometer, size-checked on a Bioanalyzer 2100, and measured again with the KAPA Library Quantification kit. Every immunoSEQ 96-well plate was sequenced on a dedicated single-read 150-cycle Illumina NextSeq 550 flow cell. In the original analysis: Because only junctional sequences without quality scores were contained in the immunoSEQ output, filtering matching that applied to full-length reads could not be performed. To assign V/J genes and CDR3, sequences were annotated using PyIR, a Python wrapper for IgBLAST v1.9, with IMGT germline references. Reads with weak V/J assignments (E-value above 1e-6), missing CDR3, stop codons, out-of-frame junctions, or ambiguous translated residues were removed. V3J clonotypes were defined as sequences sharing an identical inferred V gene, J gene, and CDR3 amino acid sequence. Percentage overlap between repertoires was calculated by dividing the number of shared unique clonotypes by the size of the smaller repertoire. Richness of each repertoire was evaluated using RTK rarefaction, the Chao1 estimator, and Recon v2.1 estimates of unobserved clonotypes. Generation probabilities were computed with OLGA for all TCRbeta clonotypes obtained by the gDNA method from several donors. In TCRdb, the immuneACCESS table is reduced to in-frame sequences with V and J assigned. These tables do not hold every clone; where another copy was compared, an unresolved V gene accounts for under half, and the others remain unexplained. The V and J calls and clone size come from that table; D and trimming were worked out from the DNA. This sample has approximately 740,000 clones in its table, and approximately 92% of those were observed once. The ten top clones hold less than 25% of the sample.

The CDR3 holds 19 amino acids from the cysteine to the phenylalanine. Solely the CDR3 DNA is kept, with 57 bases framed from the first base. V gives up 2 bases and J gives up 1 base, and the segment between their germline ends measures 23 bases. The germline V gene encodes CDR1 MGHRA and CDR2 YSYEKL. The data derive from a study of shared clonotypes between healthy human individuals (dated by TCRdb to about 2020). Looking at the study overall: Three men and a couple of women, aged 18 to 49 years, made up the cohort. For each donor, three plates each were used for CD4 naive and CD4 memory, two plates were used for CD8 naive, and one plate was used for CD8 memory. Libraries were prepared and TCR repertoires were sequenced by different laboratories using diverse techniques, in order to increase sequencing depth and limit assay-specific biases. Each donor's leukapheresis produced roughly between roughly 0.94 and 9.5 billion PBMCs. To estimate repertoire size and how much clonotypes are shared between individuals, the study performed deep sequencing of blood TCR repertoires from roughly five healthy adults. What the study reported, not specific to this receptor: Naive subsets generally had larger estimated clonotype richness than memory subsets did. Pairwise subsampling indicated that sequencing depth was expected to affect the degree of clonotype sharing among donors. Approximately 5% of naive CD4, roughly 3.6% of naive CD8, roughly 2.4% of memory CD4, and approximately 0.4% of memory CD8 clonotypes were shared across several donors. Compared with non-shared clonotypes, clonotypes shared by all four sorted-subset donors had higher generation probabilities. Incomplete sequencing was indicated by rarefaction of sorted-subset datasets, despite the large sequencing depth. Because the study included a small number of donors, the genetic and exposure-history diversity represented was limited. Sampling was limited to blood, and TCR repertoires in tissue likely differ from TCR repertoires in blood.

CD8 naive samples were CD45RO-negative cells positively selected for CCR7, giving a CD45RA+CCR7+ population that excluded TemRA cells. The donors were healthy, HIV-negative adults with no recently reported acute infections or vaccinations. Every donor was a Caucasian adult residing in Nashville, Tennessee, USA. Blood was obtained by leukapheresis, after which PBMCs were separated by Ficoll-Histopaque density gradient centrifugation and cryopreserved in liquid nitrogen vapor phase. Purity and quantity of every magnetically sorted T cell population were checked by analytical flow cytometry. Genomic DNA was isolated from every sorted fraction and measured by UV absorbance on a Nanodrop 2000c.

The TCR originated in a man aged 25-40 years in good health. The sequencing sample was made of naive CD8+ T cells sorted from blood. Taken with the paper, the label for cell subset or site translates to: CD45RA+CCR7+. The chain is made from TRBV4-1 and TRBJ2-5; the D gene is perhaps TRBD2, on 6 matching bases. This receptor has the CDR3 CASSQYAGTGGTSQETQYF. At the DNA level, the sequence is TGCGCCAGCAGCCAATACGCGGGAACCGGGGGAACTTCCCAAGAGACCCAGTACTTC.